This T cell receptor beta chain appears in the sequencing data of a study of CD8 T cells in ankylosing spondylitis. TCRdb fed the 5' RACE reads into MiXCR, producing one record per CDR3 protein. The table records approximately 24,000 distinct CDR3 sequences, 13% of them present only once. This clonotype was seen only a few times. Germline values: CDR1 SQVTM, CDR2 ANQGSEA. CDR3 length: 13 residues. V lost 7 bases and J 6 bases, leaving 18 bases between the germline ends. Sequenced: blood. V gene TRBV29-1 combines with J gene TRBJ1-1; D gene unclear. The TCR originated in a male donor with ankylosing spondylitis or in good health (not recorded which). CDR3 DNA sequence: TGCAGCGCCGAAGGGTTGGGAGACGCTGAAGCTTTCTTT. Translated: CSAEGLGDAEAFF.